This TCR beta chain stems from a study of cytomegalovirus exposure and HLA in healthy donors. Study-wide results and limits: The study recorded 160 or so TCR beta chains that were cytomegalovirus-associated.

Researchers ran the PCR with 60 Vbeta and 13 Jbeta primers. TCRdb's table, derived via immunoSEQ multiplex PCR, lists solely in-frame clones and lacks some. The sample yields about 200,000 clones, around 79% seen once. This clone has a handful of counts. Antigen unknown. Material for sequencing was PBMCs. The source of this sequence is a male donor in good health and CMV-seropositive.

The DNA for the CDR3 is TGTGCCAGCAGTGAGGGACAAAACAATCAGCCCCAGCATTTT. Its protein product is CASSEGQNNQPQHF. This chain uses TRBV2 with TRBJ1-5; possibly TRBD1 for D (6 bases). Germline V CDR1 and CDR2: SNHLY, FYNNEI. CDR3 length: 14 amino acids. Trimming shortened V by 3 bases and J by 3 bases, and 9 bases separated the two germline ends.